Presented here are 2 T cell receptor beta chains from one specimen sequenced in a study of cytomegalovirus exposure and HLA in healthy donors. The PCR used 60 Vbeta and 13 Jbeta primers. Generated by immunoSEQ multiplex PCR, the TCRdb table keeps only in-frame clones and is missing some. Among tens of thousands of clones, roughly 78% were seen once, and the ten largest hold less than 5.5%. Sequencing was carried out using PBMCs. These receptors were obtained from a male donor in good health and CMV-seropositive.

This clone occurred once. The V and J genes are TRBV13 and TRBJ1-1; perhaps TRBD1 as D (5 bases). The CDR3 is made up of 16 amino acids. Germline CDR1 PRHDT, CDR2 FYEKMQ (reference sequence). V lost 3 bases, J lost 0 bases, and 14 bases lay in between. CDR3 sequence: CASSFSQGYMNTEAFF. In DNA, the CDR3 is TGTGCCAGCAGCTTCTCCCAGGGCTACATGAACACTGAAGCTTTCTTT.

CDR3 protein: CASRFTSVNTEAFF. In DNA, the CDR3 is TGTGCCAGCAGATTTACATCCGTTAACACTGAAGCTTTCTTT. The V call is TRBV28, the J call TRBJ1-1; unclear D gene. CDR3 length: 14 amino acids. Germline values: CDR1 MDHEN, CDR2 SYDVKM. V lost 6 bases and J lost 2, with 13 bases in between.